This TCR beta chain was documented in a study of cytomegalovirus exposure and HLA in healthy donors. Comment on this clone: Antigen unknown.

Primers included in the PCR were 60 Vbeta and 13 Jbeta primers. Measured with immunoSEQ multiplex PCR; TCRdb has only the in-frame clones, and not every one. This table holds some 150,000 clones, 65% to 80% found once. The length of the CDR3 is 13 residues. Germline values: CDR1 MNHNS, CDR2 SASEGT. V shed 10 bases and J shed 10 bases, with 20 bases lying between them. Findings of the study overall: A likely sequencing artifact accounted for one observed cluster of highly shared sequence variants. Indistinguishable V segments, including TRBV6-2 and TRBV6-3, were excluded. Reportedly, HLA-A and HLA-B alleles of most subjects were accurately predicted from TCR beta. Most TCR sequences showed up rarely, but some public TCRs showed up in many donors.

Sample: PBMCs. The gene calls are TRBV6-1 and TRBJ2-4, with D possibly TRBD2 on 6 matching bases. This TCR came from a woman in her 30s in good health and CMV-seronegative. CDR3 DNA: TGTGCCATCCGGACCCCAGCGGGCGAAATTCAGTACTTC. It yields the protein CAIRTPAGEIQYF.